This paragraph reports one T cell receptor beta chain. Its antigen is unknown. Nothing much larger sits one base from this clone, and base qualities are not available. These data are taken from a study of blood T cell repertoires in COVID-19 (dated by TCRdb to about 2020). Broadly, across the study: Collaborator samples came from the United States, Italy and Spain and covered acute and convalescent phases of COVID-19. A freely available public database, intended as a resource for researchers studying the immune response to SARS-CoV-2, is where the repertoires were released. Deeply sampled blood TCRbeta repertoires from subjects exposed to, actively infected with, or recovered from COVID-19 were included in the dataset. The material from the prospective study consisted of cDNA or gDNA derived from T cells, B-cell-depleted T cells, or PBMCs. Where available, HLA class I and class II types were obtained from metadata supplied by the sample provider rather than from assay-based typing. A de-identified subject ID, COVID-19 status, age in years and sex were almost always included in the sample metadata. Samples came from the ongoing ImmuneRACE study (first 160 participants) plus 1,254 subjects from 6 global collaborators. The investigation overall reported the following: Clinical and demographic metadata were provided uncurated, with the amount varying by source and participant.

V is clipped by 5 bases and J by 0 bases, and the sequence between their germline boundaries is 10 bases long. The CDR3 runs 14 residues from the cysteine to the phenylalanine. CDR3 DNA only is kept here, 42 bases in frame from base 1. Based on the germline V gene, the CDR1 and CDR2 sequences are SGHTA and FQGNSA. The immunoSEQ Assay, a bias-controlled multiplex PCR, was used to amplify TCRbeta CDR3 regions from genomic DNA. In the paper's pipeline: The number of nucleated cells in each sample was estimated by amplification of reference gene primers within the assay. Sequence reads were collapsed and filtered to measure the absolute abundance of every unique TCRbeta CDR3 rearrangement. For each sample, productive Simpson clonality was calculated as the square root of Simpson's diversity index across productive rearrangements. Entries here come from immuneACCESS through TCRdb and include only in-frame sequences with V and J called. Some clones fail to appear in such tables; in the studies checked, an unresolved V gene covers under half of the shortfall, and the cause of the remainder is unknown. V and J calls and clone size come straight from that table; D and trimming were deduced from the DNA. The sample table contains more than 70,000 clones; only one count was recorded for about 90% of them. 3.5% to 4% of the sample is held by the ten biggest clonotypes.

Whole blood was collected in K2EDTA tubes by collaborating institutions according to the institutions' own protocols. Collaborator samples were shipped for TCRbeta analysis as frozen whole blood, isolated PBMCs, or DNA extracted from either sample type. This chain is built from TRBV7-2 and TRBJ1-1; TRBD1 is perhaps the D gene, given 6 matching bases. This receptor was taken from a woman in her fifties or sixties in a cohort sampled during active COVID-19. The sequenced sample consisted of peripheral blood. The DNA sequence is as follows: TGTGCCAGCAGCCCGGGACATATGAACACTGAAGCTTTCTTT. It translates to CASSPGHMNTEAFF.